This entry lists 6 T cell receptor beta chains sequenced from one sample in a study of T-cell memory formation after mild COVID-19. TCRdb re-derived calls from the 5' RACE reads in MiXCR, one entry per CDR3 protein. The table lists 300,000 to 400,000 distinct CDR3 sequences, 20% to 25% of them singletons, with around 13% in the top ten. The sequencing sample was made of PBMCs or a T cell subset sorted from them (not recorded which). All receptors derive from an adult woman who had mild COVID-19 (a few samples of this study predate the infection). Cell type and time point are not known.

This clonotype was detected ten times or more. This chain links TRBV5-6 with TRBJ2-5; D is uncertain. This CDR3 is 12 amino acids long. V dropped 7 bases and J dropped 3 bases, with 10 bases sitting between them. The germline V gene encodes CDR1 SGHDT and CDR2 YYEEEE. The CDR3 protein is CASWVDEETQYF. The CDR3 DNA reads TGTGCCAGCTGGGTGGACGAAGAGACCCAGTACTTC.

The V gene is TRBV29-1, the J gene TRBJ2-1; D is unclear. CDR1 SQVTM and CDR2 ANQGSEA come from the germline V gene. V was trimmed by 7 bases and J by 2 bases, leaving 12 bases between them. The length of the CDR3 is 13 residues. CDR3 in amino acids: CSAFPQTYNEQFF. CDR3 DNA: TGCAGCGCTTTTCCGCAGACCTACAATGAGCAGTTCTTC.

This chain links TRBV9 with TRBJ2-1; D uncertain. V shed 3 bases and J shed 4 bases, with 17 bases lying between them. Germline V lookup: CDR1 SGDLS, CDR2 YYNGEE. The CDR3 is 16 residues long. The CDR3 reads CASSAPGPTLYNEQFF. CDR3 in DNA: TGTGCCAGCAGCGCGCCCGGACCGACTCTATACAATGAGCAGTTCTTC.

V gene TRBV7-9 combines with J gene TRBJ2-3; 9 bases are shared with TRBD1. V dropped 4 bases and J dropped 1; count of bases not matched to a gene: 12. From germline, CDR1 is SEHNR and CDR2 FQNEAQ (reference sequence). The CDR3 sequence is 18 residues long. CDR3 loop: CASSSAPGTGRGTDTQYF. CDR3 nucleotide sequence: TGTGCCAGCAGCTCCGCCCCCGGGACAGGGAGAGGCACAGATACGCAGTATTTT.

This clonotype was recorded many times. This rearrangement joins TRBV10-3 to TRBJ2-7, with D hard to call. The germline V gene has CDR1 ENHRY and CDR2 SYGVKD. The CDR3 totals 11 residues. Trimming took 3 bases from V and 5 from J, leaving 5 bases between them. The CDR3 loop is CAISERDEQYF. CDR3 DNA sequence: TGTGCCATCAGTGAAAGGGACGAGCAGTACTTC.

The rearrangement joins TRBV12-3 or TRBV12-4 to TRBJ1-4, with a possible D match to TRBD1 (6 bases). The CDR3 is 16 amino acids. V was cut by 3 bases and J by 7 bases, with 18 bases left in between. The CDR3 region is CASSFGGHLVGEKLFF. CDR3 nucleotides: TGTGCCAGCAGTTTTGGGGGACACCTCGTAGGTGAAAAACTGTTTTTT.